Given below is one T cell receptor beta chain in context. Its antigen is unknown. Other DNA sequences of this sample code for an identical CDR3. The PCR made use of 60 Vbeta and 13 Jbeta primers. Some clones are missing from TCRdb's copy, which holds only in-frame ones; the method was immunoSEQ multiplex PCR. The sample yields roughly 110,000 clones, around 70% seen once. These data belong to a study of cytomegalovirus exposure and HLA in healthy donors. Overall study results and limits: Within an earlier analysis, most TCR beta V segments proved productive either about 87% or about 30% of the time.

The sequencing sample was made of PBMCs. This clonotype originated in a woman aged 40 to 55 in good health and CMV-seropositive.

The CDR3 protein is CASSSREAGNTIYF. For the CDR3, the DNA is TGTGCCAGCAGTTCAAGGGAGGCTGGAAACACCATATATTTT. The rearrangement joins TRBV6-5 to TRBJ1-3; D ambiguous. V lost 4 bases to trimming and J lost 2 bases, with 9 bases between them. The CDR3 contains 14 residues. Germline V gene sequence: CDR1 MNHEY, CDR2 SVGAGI.